This TCR beta chain was sequenced in a study of shared clonotypes between healthy human individuals. Whole-study results and caveats: Between a few donors, naive CD4 clonotypes were shared at a level of around 4.9%.

Per germline, CDR1 SGHAT and CDR2 FQNNGV. CDR3 length equals 12 residues. V was trimmed by 5 bases and J by 4 bases, leaving 5 bases between them. Donors included only healthy HIV-negative adults lacking recent acute infections or vaccinations. Points on this clone: What it binds is unknown.

Profiling relied on immunoSEQ multiplex PCR, and the TCRdb table lists in-frame clones only, not all of them. This sample yields 2 million to 3 million clones, of which roughly 93% are seen a single time; 0.36% belongs to the top ten. The source material was naive CD4+ T cells from PBMCs. Subset defined: CD45RA+ positively selected. The V and J genes are TRBV11-2 and TRBJ2-2, with unresolved D. This TCR was sampled from a man between 18 and 35 years old in good health. Some clones in this sample may be carry-over from other donors' samples. This CDR3 is CASSLPTGELFF. The CDR3 DNA reads as TGTGCCAGCAGCCTACCCACCGGGGAGCTGTTTTTT.